Reported below is one T cell receptor beta chain. This receptor's antigen is unknown. No much larger clonotype is one base removed from it; base qualities were not supplied. The entry originates in a study of blood T cell repertoires in COVID-19 (dated by TCRdb to 2018 to 2021). The study in broad terms: Samples covering the acute and convalescent phases of COVID-19 were provided by collaborators in the United States, Italy and Spain. The material from the prospective study consisted of cDNA or gDNA derived from T cells, B-cell-depleted T cells, or PBMCs. Deeply sampled blood TCRbeta repertoires from subjects exposed to, actively infected with, or recovered from COVID-19 were included in the dataset. The repertoires were released in a freely available public database intended as a resource for research on the immune response to SARS-CoV-2. Samples came from the ongoing ImmuneRACE study (first 160 participants) plus 1,254 subjects from 6 global collaborators. Nearly every sample came with metadata listing a de-identified subject ID, COVID-19 status, age in years and sex. Where available, HLA class I and class II types were taken from metadata supplied by the sample provider and were not determined by assay-based typing. The research as a whole found: How much clinical and demographic metadata was included differed by source and by participant, and the metadata was provided uncurated.

TCRbeta CDR3 regions were amplified from genomic DNA by means of the immunoSEQ Assay, a bias-controlled multiplex PCR. The paper's processing steps were these. The number of nucleated cells in each sample was estimated from the amplification of reference gene primers within the assay. To quantify the absolute abundance of each unique TCRbeta CDR3 rearrangement, sequence reads were collapsed and filtered. For each sample, productive Simpson clonality was calculated as the square root of Simpson's diversity index across productive rearrangements. The table comes from immuneACCESS by way of TCRdb, which keeps in-frame sequences with V and J called. Part of the clones is missing from these tables; in studies checked, under half for an unresolved V gene and the rest for unknown reasons. Clone size and the V and J calls come from that table; the DNA yielded D and trimming. This sample lists fewer than 250,000 clones; 83% were detected once. Of the sample, roughly 5% is held by the ten largest clones.

From the cysteine up to the phenylalanine, the CDR3 has a length of 16 residues. Only CDR3 DNA remains: 48 bases, in frame from the first base. V has 2 bases trimmed and J has 8 bases trimmed; junction bases matching no gene number 11. The germline V gene yields SGHTA for CDR1 and FQGNSA for CDR2. Enrolling through a virtual design, the prospective study's participants ranged in age from roughly 18 to 90 years and lived across more than 20 United States geographic areas. Cohort assignment in the prospective study relied on participant-reported clinical history from a screening survey and a study questionnaire. Exposed participants had been in contact with someone with a PCR-confirmed or clinician-diagnosed COVID-19 case within 2 weeks of study entry. Each participant in the prospective study had whole blood, serum and a nasopharyngeal or oropharyngeal swab collected by mobile phlebotomists. Over a 2-month period, participants in the prospective study had the option of providing additional blood draws and questionnaires. Blood samples from the prospective study were shipped frozen or at room temperature prior to DNA extraction.

The clonotype originates from a woman between 45 and 60 years old who had been exposed to COVID-19. The chain employs TRBV7-2 and TRBJ1-3; the central 8 bases match TRBD1. The sample consisted of PBMCs or T cells enriched from blood (not recorded which). At the DNA level, the sequence is TGTGCCAGCAGCTTACAACCGGGACAGGTCTTCCACACCATATATTTT. Its coded protein is CASSLQPGQVFHTIYF.